The rows below give T cell receptor beta chains drawn from one sample of a study of T cells after posttransplantation cyclophosphamide. The assay was immunoSEQ multiplex PCR, and TCRdb's table has in-frame clones only and misses some. The data show around 9,400 clones, roughly 90% seen once. The sample was PBMCs, taken roughly 67 weeks after allogeneic stem cell transplant with calcineurin inhibitor and methotrexate. The receptors originated from a male patient aged 45-59 years who received an allogeneic stem cell transplant from an unrelated donor, was CMV-positive, and had chronic GVHD only. Part of the T cell pool may stem from the graft donor. Each CDR3 is given with its conserved first and last residue. D genes are given only for firm matches. Rows give clone size only sometimes, using once, few, many, or a class for an expanded clone.

v_call: TRBV6-5
clone_size: .
j_call: TRBJ1-3
d_call: .
cdr3_aa: CASSYAGGTIYF
cdr3_nt: TGTGCCAGCAGTTACGCGGGGGGCACCATATATTTT

v_call: TRBV28
clone_size: once
j_call: TRBJ2-5
d_call: TRBD2
cdr3_aa: CASSTIHQGDVYSGQETQYF
cdr3_nt: TGTGCCAGCAGTACAATCCACCAGGGTGATGTATATAGCGGGCAAGAGACCCAGTACTTC

v_call: TRBV19
clone_size: .
j_call: TRBJ1-4
d_call: .
cdr3_aa: CASSIGGQRLNEKLFF
cdr3_nt: TGTGCCAGTAGTATCGGCGGACAGAGACTTAATGAAAAACTGTTTTTT

v_call: TRBV29-1
clone_size: .
j_call: TRBJ2-3
d_call: TRBD1
cdr3_aa: CSVAGQGADTQYF
cdr3_nt: TGCAGCGTTGCAGGACAGGGGGCAGATACGCAGTATTTT

v_call: TRBV6-5
clone_size: .
j_call: TRBJ2-1
d_call: TRBD2
cdr3_aa: CASSKWTSGDNEQFF
cdr3_nt: TGTGCCAGCAGTAAGTGGACTAGCGGAGACAATGAGCAGTTCTTC

v_call: TRBV5-6
clone_size: .
j_call: TRBJ2-5
d_call: TRBD1
cdr3_aa: CASSWGQGRETQYF
cdr3_nt: TGTGCCAGCAGCTGGGGACAGGGGCGGGAGACCCAGTACTTC

v_call: TRBV7-3
clone_size: .
j_call: TRBJ2-7
d_call: .
cdr3_aa: CASSQGVEQYF
cdr3_nt: TGTGCCAGCAGCCAAGGGGTCGAGCAGTACTTC

v_call: TRBV2
clone_size: .
j_call: TRBJ2-5
d_call: TRBD1
cdr3_aa: CASSVSQGEETQYF
cdr3_nt: TGTGCCAGCAGTGTTAGTCAGGGGGAAGAGACCCAGTACTTC

v_call: TRBV19
clone_size: .
j_call: TRBJ1-3
d_call: TRBD1
cdr3_aa: CASGPQGAPGNTIYF
cdr3_nt: TGTGCCAGCGGACCCCAGGGGGCCCCTGGAAACACCATATATTTT

v_call: TRBV27
clone_size: .
j_call: TRBJ2-2
d_call: TRBD2
cdr3_aa: CASSSGGGGPNTGELFF
cdr3_nt: TGTGCCAGCAGTTCGGGAGGGGGGGGGCCGAACACCGGGGAGCTGTTTTTT

v_call: TRBV4-1
clone_size: few
j_call: TRBJ1-3
d_call: .
cdr3_aa: CASSQELRAGNTIYF
cdr3_nt: TGCGCCAGCAGCCAAGAACTGAGGGCTGGAAACACCATATATTTT

v_call: TRBV7-2
clone_size: .
j_call: TRBJ2-7
d_call: TRBD1
cdr3_aa: CARTGGCHEQYF
cdr3_nt: TGTGCCAGGACAGGGGGCTGCCACGAGCAGTACTTC

v_call: TRBV2
clone_size: .
j_call: TRBJ2-1
d_call: TRBD1
cdr3_aa: CASSEEGGAYNEQFF
cdr3_nt: TGTGCCAGCAGTGAGGAAGGGGGCGCATACAATGAGCAGTTCTTC

v_call: TRBV11-3
clone_size: .
j_call: TRBJ2-7
d_call: .
cdr3_aa: CASSLDDRGGYEQYF
cdr3_nt: TGTGCCAGCAGCTTAGATGACCGGGGAGGCTACGAGCAGTACTTC

v_call: TRBV15
clone_size: .
j_call: TRBJ2-5
d_call: TRBD2
cdr3_aa: CATSRGDGETQYF
cdr3_nt: TGTGCCACCAGCCGGGGGGACGGGGAGACCCAGTACTTC

v_call: TRBV27
clone_size: .
j_call: TRBJ2-6
d_call: .
cdr3_aa: CASGHQGSGANVLTF
cdr3_nt: TGTGCCAGCGGACACCAGGGCTCCGGGGCCAACGTCCTGACTTTC

v_call: TRBV7-9
clone_size: few
j_call: TRBJ1-3
d_call: .
cdr3_aa: CASGQQTSGNTIYF
cdr3_nt: TGTGCCAGCGGACAACAGACCTCTGGAAACACCATATATTTT

v_call: TRBV5-8
clone_size: .
j_call: TRBJ1-2
d_call: .
cdr3_aa: CASRYTGPYGYTF
cdr3_nt: TGTGCCAGCAGATACACAGGGCCCTATGGCTACACCTTC

v_call: TRBV6-6
clone_size: .
j_call: TRBJ2-3
d_call: TRBD1
cdr3_aa: CAAAGGRRDTQYF
cdr3_nt: TGTGCCGCGGCAGGGGGACGCAGGGATACGCAGTATTTT

v_call: TRBV19
clone_size: .
j_call: TRBJ2-7
d_call: TRBD1
cdr3_aa: CASSIGTGALYEQYF
cdr3_nt: TGTGCCAGTAGTATTGGGACAGGGGCGTTGTACGAGCAGTACTTC

v_call: TRBV11-2
clone_size: .
j_call: TRBJ2-5
d_call: TRBD1
cdr3_aa: CASSLGPGQGETQYF
cdr3_nt: TGTGCCAGCAGCTTAGGCCCTGGACAGGGAGAGACCCAGTACTTC

v_call: TRBV10-3
clone_size: .
j_call: TRBJ1-5
d_call: .
cdr3_aa: CAISESIAARQPQHF
cdr3_nt: TGTGCCATCAGTGAGTCGATAGCGGCTCGACAGCCCCAGCATTTT

v_call: TRBV5-6
clone_size: .
j_call: TRBJ2-1
d_call: TRBD2
cdr3_aa: CASSLASGGLNEQFF
cdr3_nt: TGTGCCAGCAGCTTGGCCTCGGGGGGGCTAAATGAGCAGTTCTTC

v_call: TRBV7-9
clone_size: .
j_call: TRBJ1-1
d_call: TRBD1
cdr3_aa: CASSSGQGMNTEAFF
cdr3_nt: TGTGCCAGCAGTTCCGGACAGGGGATGAACACTGAAGCTTTCTTT

v_call: TRBV5-4
clone_size: .
j_call: TRBJ2-2
d_call: TRBD1
cdr3_aa: CASSLFRGLGNTGELFF
cdr3_nt: TGTGCCAGCAGCTTATTCAGGGGGTTAGGTAACACCGGGGAGCTGTTTTTT

v_call: TRBV11-3
clone_size: .
j_call: TRBJ1-4
d_call: .
cdr3_aa: CASSSVGEKLFF
cdr3_nt: TGTGCCAGCAGCTCAGTCGGGGAAAAACTGTTTTTT

v_call: TRBV4-1
clone_size: .
j_call: TRBJ2-3
d_call: .
cdr3_aa: CASSQEKTQAGARYF
cdr3_nt: TGCGCCAGCAGCCAAGAGAAGACCCAGGCGGGTGCTCGGTATTTT

v_call: TRBV4-3
clone_size: .
j_call: TRBJ2-5
d_call: .
cdr3_aa: CASSQDFSQETQYF
cdr3_nt: TGCGCCAGCAGCCAAGATTTCTCCCAAGAGACCCAGTACTTC

v_call: TRBV7-9
clone_size: .
j_call: TRBJ1-1
d_call: .
cdr3_aa: CASSLAPSLEAFF
cdr3_nt: TGTGCCAGCAGCTTAGCGCCCAGTCTTGAAGCTTTCTTT

v_call: TRBV18
clone_size: few
j_call: TRBJ1-2
d_call: TRBD1
cdr3_aa: CASSPSRQGAYGYTF
cdr3_nt: TGTGCCAGCTCACCATCTCGGCAGGGGGCTTATGGCTACACCTTC

v_call: TRBV11-3
clone_size: .
j_call: TRBJ2-1
d_call: TRBD1
cdr3_aa: CASSPQGQNNEQFF
cdr3_nt: TGTGCCAGCAGCCCACAGGGGCAGAACAATGAGCAGTTCTTC

v_call: TRBV5-1
clone_size: .
j_call: TRBJ1-2
d_call: TRBD1
cdr3_aa: CASSPTGDNYGYTF
cdr3_nt: TGCGCCAGCAGTCCGACAGGGGACAACTATGGCTACACCTTC

v_call: TRBV19
clone_size: once
j_call: TRBJ2-1
d_call: .
cdr3_aa: CASSIKVRRHEQFF
cdr3_nt: TGTGCCAGTAGTATCAAGGTGAGGCGCCATGAGCAGTTCTTC

v_call: TRBV11-2
clone_size: .
j_call: TRBJ1-4
d_call: .
cdr3_aa: CASSLDLGGVREKLFF
cdr3_nt: TGTGCCAGCAGCTTAGATCTCGGCGGAGTTCGAGAAAAACTGTTTTTT

v_call: TRBV27
clone_size: .
j_call: TRBJ1-6
d_call: .
cdr3_aa: CASRSKPYNSPLHF
cdr3_nt: TGTGCCAGCAGGAGTAAGCCCTATAATTCACCCCTCCACTTT

v_call: TRBV10-3
clone_size: .
j_call: TRBJ2-7
d_call: TRBD1
cdr3_aa: CAISESGTGDYEQYF
cdr3_nt: TGTGCCATCAGTGAGTCGGGGACAGGGGACTACGAGCAGTACTTC

v_call: TRBV4-2
clone_size: .
j_call: TRBJ2-7
d_call: TRBD2
cdr3_aa: CASSPGGSTYEQYF
cdr3_nt: TGTGCCAGCAGCCCCGGGGGGAGTACCTACGAGCAGTACTTC

v_call: TRBV7-8
clone_size: .
j_call: TRBJ2-1
d_call: .
cdr3_aa: CASSSGGGTVDEQFF
cdr3_nt: TGTGCCAGCAGCTCCGGTGGCGGGACGGTGGATGAGCAGTTCTTC

v_call: TRBV7-9
clone_size: .
j_call: TRBJ2-3
d_call: .
cdr3_aa: CASSPGWGPGDTQYF
cdr3_nt: TGTGCCAGCAGCCCCGGATGGGGCCCAGGGGATACGCAGTATTTT

v_call: TRBV6-6
clone_size: .
j_call: TRBJ2-1
d_call: .
cdr3_aa: CASSKTDFLSYNEQFF
cdr3_nt: TGTGCCAGCAGCAAAACTGACTTTCTATCCTACAATGAGCAGTTCTTC

v_call: TRBV11-3
clone_size: .
j_call: TRBJ1-1
d_call: TRBD1
cdr3_aa: CASRTGDSTEAFF
cdr3_nt: TGTGCCAGCAGGACGGGGGACAGCACTGAAGCTTTCTTT

v_call: TRBV7-2
clone_size: .
j_call: TRBJ1-1
d_call: TRBD1
cdr3_aa: CASSFGQVSTEAFF
cdr3_nt: TGTGCCAGCAGCTTCGGACAGGTGAGCACTGAAGCTTTCTTT

v_call: TRBV5-6
clone_size: .
j_call: TRBJ2-6
d_call: .
cdr3_aa: CASSFGSGANVLTF
cdr3_nt: TGTGCCAGCAGCTTCGGCTCTGGGGCCAACGTCCTGACTTTC

v_call: TRBV4-3
clone_size: .
j_call: TRBJ1-2
d_call: .
cdr3_aa: CASSPGGGYGYTF
cdr3_nt: TGCGCCAGCAGCCCTGGGGGGGGCTATGGCTACACCTTC

v_call: TRBV18
clone_size: .
j_call: TRBJ1-1
d_call: .
cdr3_aa: CAVKEMNTEAFF
cdr3_nt: TGTGCCGTAAAGGAGATGAACACTGAAGCTTTCTTT

v_call: TRBV5-4
clone_size: .
j_call: TRBJ2-7
d_call: TRBD2
cdr3_aa: CASSLITSGTYEQYF
cdr3_nt: TGTGCCAGCAGCTTGATAACTAGCGGTACCTACGAGCAGTACTTC